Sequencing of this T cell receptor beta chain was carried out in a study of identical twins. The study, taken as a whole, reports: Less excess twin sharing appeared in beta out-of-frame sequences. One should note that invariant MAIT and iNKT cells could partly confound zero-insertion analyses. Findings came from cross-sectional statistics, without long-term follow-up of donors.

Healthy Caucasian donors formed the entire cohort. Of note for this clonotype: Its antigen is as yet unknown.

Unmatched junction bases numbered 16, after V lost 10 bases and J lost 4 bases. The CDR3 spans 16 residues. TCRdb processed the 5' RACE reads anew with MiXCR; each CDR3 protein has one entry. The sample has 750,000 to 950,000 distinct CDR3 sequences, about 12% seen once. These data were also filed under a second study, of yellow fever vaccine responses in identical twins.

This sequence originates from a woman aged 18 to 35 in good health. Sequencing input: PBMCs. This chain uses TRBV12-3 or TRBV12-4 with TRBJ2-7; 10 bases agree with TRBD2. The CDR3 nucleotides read TGTGCCACCAATAGAGGGTCTAGCGGGAGTGCATACGAGCAGTACTTC. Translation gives CATNRGSSGSAYEQYF.